Below, 22 T cell receptor beta chains from the same sample are listed, as sequenced in a study of blood T cell repertoires in COVID-19. Produced via immunoSEQ multiplex PCR; TCRdb's table is partial and in-frame only. The sample lists roughly 40,000 clones; over 75% were seen once. Specimen: peripheral blood. Source of these receptors: a human donor in a cohort sampled during active COVID-19.

The J gene is TRBJ1-5, the V gene TRBV19, with 7 nucleotides matching TRBD1. Trimming removed 6 bases from V and 9 bases from J; junction bases left unmatched: 11. CDR3 length equals 14 residues. Germline assignment: CDR1 LNHDA and CDR2 SQIVND (reference sequence). The CDR3 region is CASREQRGPGPQHF. The CDR3 DNA reads TGTGCCAGTAGGGAACAGAGGGGGCCTGGGCCCCAGCATTTT.

The CDR3 reads CASSQDSDRGRRDTQYF. CDR3 DNA: TGCGCCAGCAGCCAAGATTCGGACAGGGGGCGTCGAGATACGCAGTATTTT. The chain joins TRBV4-1 to TRBJ2-3; 11 nucleotides align to TRBD1. The CDR3 covers 17 residues. V lost 0 bases and J lost 5; bases outside the gene matches: 7. Per germline, CDR1 MGHRA and CDR2 YSYEKL.

This rearrangement joins TRBV6-5 to TRBJ1-5; D is uncertain. Between the trimmed V and J ends, which lost 7 bases and 0 bases, there was a span of 4 bases. Germline loops: CDR1 MNHEY, CDR2 SVGAGI. This CDR3 spans 12 amino acids. The CDR3, as DNA: TGTGCCAGCATGCGTAGCAATCAGCCCCAGCATTTT. This translates into CASMRSNQPQHF.

This chain connects TRBV28 to TRBJ1-5, with D unclear. The CDR3 is 15 amino acids. The germline CDR1 and CDR2 sequences are MDHEN and SYDVKM. V shed 5 bases and J shed 1 base, with 12 bases lying between them. CDR3 in DNA: TGTGCCAGCAGTCCCTCAGGAGGGAGCAATCAGCCCCAGCATTTT. Encoded protein: CASSPSGGSNQPQHF.

V usage is TRBV18 and J usage is TRBJ1-5, with TRBD1 matching over 11 bases. The CDR3 runs 16 residues. The V gene's germline CDR1 is KGHSH and CDR2 LQKENI. V lost 5 bases to trimming and J lost 3 bases; unmatched junction nucleotides: 6. The CDR3 protein is CASSIGTGGTNQPQHF. CDR3 DNA: TGTGCCAGCTCAATCGGGACAGGGGGGACCAATCAGCCCCAGCATTTT.

This chain joins TRBV6-5 and TRBJ1-6; D possibly corresponds to TRBD1 (6 bases). The CDR3 is 16 residues long. CDR1 is MNHEY and CDR2 is SVGAGI in the germline V gene. V gave up 2 bases and J gave up 6 bases, with 14 bases separating them. The CDR3 here is CASSYEPPRGNSPLHF. CDR3 DNA sequence: TGTGCCAGCAGTTACGAGCCGCCCAGGGGTAATTCACCCCTCCACTTT.

This clone was recorded only once. The V and J genes are TRBV5-4 and TRBJ2-1, with D possibly matching TRBD1 (5 bases). This CDR3 contains 13 residues. Germline V gene data show CDR1 as SGHNT and CDR2 as YYREEE (reference sequence). Trimming took off 0 bases at V and 9 bases at J, with 10 bases between the two ends. The CDR3 is CASSLGRDVEQFF. The CDR3 nucleotides are TGTGCCAGCAGCTTGGGCAGGGATGTTGAGCAGTTCTTC.

The J gene is TRBJ2-1, the V gene TRBV7-3; 8 bases map to TRBD2. Trimming at V came to 2 bases and at J to 4 bases, leaving 7 bases not matched to a gene. The germline V gene has CDR1 SGHTA and CDR2 FQGTGA. There are 16 residues in the CDR3. Here the CDR3 DNA reads TGTGCCAGCAGCTTAGACAGCGGGGGCCCTTACAATGAGCAGTTCTTC. It translates to CASSLDSGGPYNEQFF.

The chain employs TRBV2 and TRBJ2-5, with 8 positions matching TRBD1. There are 15 residues in the CDR3. Germline-derived CDR1 and CDR2 are SNHLY and FYNNEI. V lost 2 bases and J lost 4; bases outside the gene matches: 6. This CDR3 reads CASSERDGQGETQYF. DNA for the CDR3: TGTGCCAGCAGTGAAAGGGACGGACAGGGAGAGACCCAGTACTTC.

This chain joins TRBV18 and TRBJ2-7; 10 nucleotides agree with TRBD1. The CDR3 has 16 residues. V gave up 4 bases and J gave up 6 bases; unmatched junction bases: 12. CDR1 is KGHSH, CDR2 LQKENI, per germline. CDR3 bases: TGTGCCAGCTCACATTCTCCGGGACAGGGGAAAATCGAGCAGTACTTC. Its protein product is CASSHSPGQGKIEQYF.

This clone was detected only once. The chain links TRBV5-1 to TRBJ2-1, with TRBD2 matching over 11 bases. The CDR3 is 14 residues long. Germline values: CDR1 SGHRS, CDR2 YFSETQ. V shed 4 bases and J 6 bases; nucleotides not matched to a gene: 3. CDR3 bases: TGCGCCAGCAGCCTCGGGACTAGCGGCAATGAGCAGTTCTTC. It specifies CASSLGTSGNEQFF.

The chain is built from TRBV6-2 or TRBV6-3 and TRBJ2-2; D may be TRBD1 (6 bases). The CDR3 has 16 amino acids. V lost 2 bases and J 2 bases, leaving 12 bases between the germline ends. Germline V CDR1 and CDR2: MNHEY, SVGEGT. The CDR3 coding sequence is TGTGCCAGCAGTTACACGGCAGGGGCAAACACCGGGGAGCTGTTTTTT. This encodes CASSYTAGANTGELFF.

The chain links TRBV7-8 to TRBJ2-7, with TRBD1 matching over 8 bases. In germline, CDR1 is SGHVS, CDR2 FQNEAQ. After removal of 5 bases from V and 6 bases from J, the junction contained 3 bases not matched to a gene. The CDR3 has 12 amino acids. The CDR3, as DNA: TGTGCCAGCAGCCGTACAGGGGGCGAGCAGTACTTC. It specifies CASSRTGGEQYF.

The chain has TRBV27 and TRBJ2-7; 10 bases match TRBD2. Per germline, CDR1 MNHEY and CDR2 SMNVEV (reference sequence). The V segment lost 5 bases and the J segment 3 bases; nucleotides outside the gene matches: 4. The CDR3 covers 14 residues. The CDR3, as DNA: TGTGCCAGCAGTATAGCTAGCGGGAGCTACGAGCAGTACTTC. It codes for CASSIASGSYEQYF.

For the CDR3, the DNA is TGTGCCAGCAGTTCGACAGGGATCCACGAGCAGTACTTC. Its protein is CASSSTGIHEQYF. This chain joins TRBV6-5 and TRBJ2-7; 7 bases match TRBD1. From germline, CDR1 is MNHEY and CDR2 SVGAGI. The CDR3 is 13 amino acids. V trimming: 4 bases; J trimming: 5 bases; junction bases outside the gene matches: 5.

This chain links TRBV5-4 with TRBJ2-1; 8 positions agree with TRBD1. The ends lost 6 bases at V and 4 bases at J; junction bases unmatched: 12. Germline loops: CDR1 SGHNT, CDR2 YYREEE (reference sequence). The CDR3 loop spans 16 amino acids. In DNA form, the CDR3 reads TGTGCCAGCACCAAAAGACAGGGGACCCAGTACAATGAGCAGTTCTTC. This encodes CASTKRQGTQYNEQFF.

The chain carries TRBV7-9 and TRBJ1-2; 7 bases match TRBD1. CDR1 is SEHNR, CDR2 FQNEAQ, per germline (reference sequence). Trimming at V came to 5 bases and at J to 5 bases, leaving 5 bases not matched to a gene. CDR3 size: 13 residues. The CDR3 loop reads CASSPDRDYGYTF. The CDR3 bases are TGTGCCAGCAGCCCTGACAGGGATTATGGCTACACCTTC.

The chain joins TRBV28 to TRBJ1-2; 8 bases fit TRBD1. This CDR3 spans 15 amino acids. Germline V gives CDR1 MDHEN, CDR2 SYDVKM. V shed 2 bases and J 4 bases; nucleotides not matched to a gene: 6. CDR3 sequence (DNA): TGTGCCAGCAGTTTAACCAGGGGGCGCGGCTATGGCTACACCTTC. Amino acids: CASSLTRGRGYGYTF.

The rearrangement links TRBV18 to TRBJ2-5; a possible D gene is TRBD1 (6 bases). The DNA end favors TRBJ2-7, so the J call may be wrong. The CDR3 is 15 residues long. CDR1 is KGHSH and CDR2 is LQKENI in the germline V gene. The CDR3 DNA reads as TGTGCCAGCTCACCATCGTCAGGGGCCGGCTACGAGCAGTACTTC. Translated: CASSPSSGAGYEQYF.

The chain uses TRBV19 and TRBJ1-4, with D uncertain. The CDR3 is 15 residues long. The germline V gene has CDR1 LNHDA and CDR2 SQIVND (reference sequence). V lost 6 bases, J lost 4 bases, and 15 bases lay in between. CDR3 DNA: TGTGCCAGTAGGCCATCCCAGTCGGGTAATGAAAAACTGTTTTTT. It translates to CASRPSQSGNEKLFF.

This clone appeared a single time. The rearrangement joins TRBV2 to TRBJ2-5; D remains unclear. V was clipped by 8 bases and J by 2 bases, with 6 bases between them. The CDR3 consists of 11 residues. Germline V gives CDR1 SNHLY, CDR2 FYNNEI. The CDR3 spells CASEVQETQYF. The CDR3 coding sequence is TGTGCCAGCGAGGTACAAGAGACCCAGTACTTC.

The CDR3 DNA sequence: TGTGCCAGCAGCTTTTTTCTAGCGGGGGGGCACAATGAGCAGTTCTTC. As protein: CASSFFLAGGHNEQFF. The chain couples TRBV7-2 to TRBJ2-1, with 12 bases lining up with TRBD2. The germline CDR1 and CDR2 sequences are SGHTA and FQGNSA. The CDR3 loop spans 16 amino acids. J was trimmed by 5 bases and V by 3 bases; bases with no gene match: 5.